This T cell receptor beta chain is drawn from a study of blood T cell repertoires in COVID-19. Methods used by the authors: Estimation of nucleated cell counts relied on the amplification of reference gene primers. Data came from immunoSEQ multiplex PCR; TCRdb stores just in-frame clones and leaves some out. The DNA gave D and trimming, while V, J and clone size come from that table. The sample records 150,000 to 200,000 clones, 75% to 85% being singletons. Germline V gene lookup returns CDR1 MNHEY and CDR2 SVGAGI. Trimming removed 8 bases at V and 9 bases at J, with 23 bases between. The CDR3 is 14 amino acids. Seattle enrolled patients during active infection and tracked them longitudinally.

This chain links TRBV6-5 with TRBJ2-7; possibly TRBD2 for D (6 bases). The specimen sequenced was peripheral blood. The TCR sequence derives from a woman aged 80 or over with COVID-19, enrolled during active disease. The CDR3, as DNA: TGTGCCAGCTCCGCTCCTAGCGCTACCTATGGGCAGTACTTC. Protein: CASSAPSATYGQYF.